The 25 T cell receptor beta chains below were found in one sample sequenced in a study of vaccination and CD4 T cells after COVID-19. Treatment specified: roughly 10-day PBMC culture with coronavirus spike peptide pools or control peptides (ViraFEST assay). Cultured CD4+ T cells had their DNA profiled by the Oncomine TCR Beta short-read assay. TCRdb recomputed calls from the PCR reads with MiXCR, one row per CDR3 protein. The sample has just over 4,000 distinct CDR3 sequences, about 19% seen once. Which antigens these TCRs recognize remains unknown. The specimen was CD4+ T cells from blood, cultured in vitro. The receptors were gathered from a human donor who had recovered from COVID-19.

The chain employs TRBV12-5 and TRBJ1-1; D is ambiguous. V lost 6 bases, J lost 0 bases, and 11 bases lay in between. Germline assignment: CDR1 LGHNT and CDR2 FRNRAP. CDR3 length equals 14 residues. The CDR3 region is CASGPGRMNTEAFF. Here the CDR3 DNA reads TGTGCTAGTGGACCTGGACGGATGAACACTGAAGCTTTCTTT.

The chain couples TRBV3-1 to TRBJ1-2, with a tentative D call TRBD1 (6 bases). The CDR3 contains 13 residues. V lost 1 base, J lost 6 bases, and 9 bases lay in between. Looked up from germline, CDR1 is LGHDT and CDR2 is YNNKEL (reference sequence). The CDR3 reads CASSQGGLDGYTF. CDR3 DNA sequence: TGTGCCAGCAGCCAAGGGGGGCTTGATGGCTACACCTTC.

This clonotype showed up just a few times. This chain joins TRBV6-2 or TRBV6-3 and TRBJ1-4; 8 bases line up with TRBD1. Germline-derived CDR1 and CDR2 are MNHEY and SVGEGT. V gave up 7 bases and J gave up 5 bases; unmatched junction bases: 21. The CDR3 is 19 amino acids. CDR3 coding DNA: TGTGCCAGCACCCACAGGGCAGGGGGCGCCCCGGGGGAGAATGAAAAACTGTTTTTT. Protein product: CASTHRAGGAPGENEKLFF.

This clonotype was counted between two and nine times. V is TRBV20-1 and J is TRBJ2-1; D uncertain. Germline CDR1 and CDR2: DFQATT and SNEGSKA (reference sequence). The CDR3 runs 11 residues. Trimming shortened V by 0 bases and J by 10 bases, and 7 bases separated the two germline ends. The CDR3 is CSARDRREQFF. The CDR3, as DNA: TGCAGTGCTAGAGATCGACGAGAGCAGTTCTTC.

The V gene is TRBV7-2, the J gene TRBJ2-7; 9 bases fit TRBD2. The V gene end was trimmed by 5 bases and the J gene end by 6 bases; junction bases not matched to a gene: 11. Germline loops: CDR1 SGHTA, CDR2 FQGNSA. The CDR3 is 15 residues long. CDR3 DNA sequence: TGTGCCAGCAGCCGTTCCGGGACTAGCTGGATCGAGCAGTACTTC. This gives the protein CASSRSGTSWIEQYF.

This clonotype qualifies as medium-sized. This sequence joins TRBV12-5 and TRBJ2-3, with D possibly being TRBD2 (6 bases). The CDR3 length is 14 residues. The germline gives CDR1 LGHNT, CDR2 FRNRAP. Trimming stripped 10 bases from V and 1 base from J, with 15 bases between. Written as DNA, the CDR3 is TGTGCTATTACCGGGGGTGGTGGCACAGATACGCAGTATTTT. Translation gives CAITGGGGTDTQYF. Looking up the rest from reference TRBV12-5 and TRBJ2-3 gives the full variable domain: DARVTQTPRHKVTEMGQEVTMRCQPILGHNTVFWYRQTMMQGLELLAYFRNRAPLDDSGMPKDRFSAEMPDATLATLKIQPSEPRDSAVYFCAITGGGGTDTQYFGPGTRLTVL.

By frequency in the sample, this clonotype is medium-sized (0.01 to 0.1%). The chain is built from TRBV6-1 and TRBJ2-1; a weak D match, TRBD1 (6 bases). This CDR3 comprises 15 residues. Trimming took 7 bases from V and 8 from J, leaving 21 bases between them. Germline V gene lookup returns CDR1 MNHNS and CDR2 SASEGT. The CDR3 DNA sequence: TGTGCCAGCACCAGGGGCCCCTTGGCTGACGATGAGCAGTTCTTC. Amino acid sequence: CASTRGPLADDEQFF.

The chain uses TRBV30 and TRBJ2-7; 7 bases are shared with TRBD1. The germline CDR1 and CDR2 sequences are GTSNPN and SVGIG (reference sequence). This CDR3 is built from 14 residues. The junction had 16 bases not matched to a gene; V was cut back by 5 bases and J by 9 bases. As DNA, the CDR3 is TGTGCCTGGCCATTTCCTCAGGGGGTAGTAGGGCAGTACTTC. Its protein product is CAWPFPQGVVGQYF.

The J gene is TRBJ2-1, the V gene TRBV27, with D hard to call. CDR1 MNHEY and CDR2 SMNVEV come from the germline V gene (reference sequence). Trimming took off 6 bases at V and 3 bases at J, with 3 bases between the two ends. This CDR3 is 11 amino acids long. CDR3 DNA: TGTGCCAGCAGCGACTACAATGAGCAGTTCTTC. Protein sequence: CASSDYNEQFF.

In this sample, this clonotype turned up a few times. V gene TRBV20-1 combines with J gene TRBJ2-3; D might be TRBD1 or TRBD2, each matching 5 bases. The CDR3 has 14 amino acids. Germline assignment: CDR1 DFQATT and CDR2 SNEGSKA (reference sequence). The V end lost 3 bases, the J end lost 2 bases, and 12 bases lay between the germline ends. The CDR3 protein is CSASRDGTTDTQYF. CDR3 coding DNA: TGCAGTGCTAGTCGTGATGGGACCACAGATACGCAGTATTTT.

In nucleotides, the CDR3 is TGCGCCAGCAGTGGGGCGAGGGGCACTGAAGCTTTCTTT. Its translation: CASSGARGTEAFF. The chain combines TRBV5-1 with TRBJ1-1, with TRBD1 as a possible D gene (5 bases). V gave up 5 bases and J gave up 4 bases, with 12 bases separating them. Germline-derived CDR1 and CDR2 are SGHRS and YFSETQ. The CDR3 spans 13 residues.

This clonotype ranks as large. This CDR3 reads CASRDWTDDYGYTF. CDR3 in DNA: TGCGCCAGCAGGGATTGGACAGACGACTATGGCTACACCTTC. V is TRBV10-2 and J is TRBJ1-2; possible D gene TRBD1, 6 bases. CDR3 length: 14 residues. Germline lookup yields CDR1 WSHSY and CDR2 SAAADI. The V end was cut by 6 bases, the J end by 3 bases, with 14 bases between.

In its sample, this clonotype was seen a few times. This rearrangement joins TRBV10-3 to TRBJ2-7; D possibly corresponds to TRBD1 (6 bases). The CDR3 length is 13 residues. Germline-derived CDR1 and CDR2 are ENHRY and SYGVKD. V lost 8 bases and J 0 bases, leaving 11 bases between the germline ends. CDR3 sequence: CAIGQMSSYEQYF. Here the CDR3 DNA reads TGTGCCATCGGACAGATGAGCTCCTACGAGCAGTACTTC.

This clonotype occurred a few times. The J gene is TRBJ2-3, the V gene TRBV2; D is possibly TRBD1 (5 bases). Trimming removed 10 bases from V and 4 bases from J, with 15 bases in between. The CDR3 spans 13 residues. CDR1 and CDR2 (germline): SNHLY, FYNNEI. The CDR3 region has the DNA TGTGCCACCGCTTGGGAAGGGGCAGATACGCAGTATTTT. Translation gives CATAWEGADTQYF.

The chain has TRBV20-1 and TRBJ2-3, with unresolved D. This CDR3 has 13 residues. Germline V gene sequence: CDR1 DFQATT, CDR2 SNEGSKA (reference sequence). V was cut by 3 bases and J by 1 base, with 8 bases left in between. The CDR3 DNA reads TGCAGTGCTAGGGACCATGGCACAGATACGCAGTATTTT. This encodes CSARDHGTDTQYF.

This clonotype was seen more than once but under ten times. V and J are TRBV12-5 and TRBJ1-1, with D perhaps matching TRBD1 (5 bases). Trimming took off 8 bases at V and 3 bases at J, with 13 bases between the two ends. CDR1 is LGHNT, CDR2 FRNRAP, per germline. The CDR3 is made up of 13 amino acids. The CDR3 reads CASNSGSYTEAFF. CDR3 DNA: TGTGCTAGTAACTCAGGGTCTTACACTGAAGCTTTCTTT.

The chain has TRBV11-3 and TRBJ2-3, with a weak D call TRBD2 (6 bases). In germline, CDR1 is SGHNT, CDR2 YENEEA. V shed 2 bases and J shed 1 base, with 13 bases lying between them. This CDR3 has 16 residues. CDR3 residues: CASSLRGGGGTDTQYF. In nucleotides, the CDR3 is TGTGCCAGCAGCTTACGAGGAGGCGGGGGCACAGATACGCAGTATTTT.

The chain uses TRBV5-1 and TRBJ2-2, with 7 bases fitting TRBD1. CDR3 size: 15 residues. Germline V gene sequence: CDR1 SGHRS, CDR2 YFSETQ. With V trimmed by 3 bases and J by 4 bases, 6 bases remained unmatched. The CDR3 here is CASSSDRVGTGELFF. The CDR3, as DNA: TGCGCCAGCAGCTCCGACAGGGTTGGCACCGGGGAGCTGTTTTTT.

About this clonotype itself: At one end, the junction sequence differs from germline, possibly due to a read error. The chain recombines TRBV5-1 with TRBJ2-5; tentatively, D is TRBD1 (8 bases). This CDR3 region has 15 residues. CDR1 is SGHRS and CDR2 is YFSETQ in the germline V gene. The CDR3 is CVSSSTTGGEETQYF. CDR3 sequence (DNA): TGCGTCAGCAGCTCGACTACAGGGGGGGAAGAGACCCAGTACTTC.

The table lists this clonotype with a few counts. The chain links TRBV20-1 to TRBJ2-4; D perhaps matches TRBD2 (6 bases). The germline V gene encodes CDR1 DFQATT and CDR2 SNEGSKA (reference sequence). Trimming cost V 6 bases and J 0 bases, with 12 bases left between them. The CDR3 has 14 amino acids. CDR3: CSALVGGAKNIQYF. The CDR3 nucleotides are TGCAGTGCCCTGGTGGGGGGAGCCAAAAACATTCAGTACTTC.

This clonotype occurred a few times. The chain couples TRBV20-1 to TRBJ1-2; D perhaps matches TRBD1 (5 bases). The V gene lost 6 bases and the J gene lost 2 bases, with 16 bases spanning the gap. CDR3 size: 14 residues. The V gene's germline CDR1 is DFQATT and CDR2 SNEGSKA (reference sequence). The CDR3 reads CSAFREGRNYGYTF. The CDR3 region has the DNA TGCAGTGCCTTCCGGGAGGGGAGAAACTATGGCTACACCTTC.

In the case of this clonotype: A much bigger clone sits one base away, suggesting this may be a read error. The gene calls are TRBV6-1 and TRBJ1-1; D is uncertain. CDR3 length equals 14 residues. The germline gives CDR1 MNHNS, CDR2 SASEGT. V shed 10 bases and J shed 9 bases, with 24 bases lying between them. The CDR3 DNA reads as TGTGCCAACACCCAGGCCGGGGAGTATTCTCAAGCTTTCTTT. Protein sequence: CANTQAGEYSQAFF.

Relative to its sample, this clonotype is medium-sized. This sequence joins TRBV10-2 and TRBJ1-5, with D unclear. The germline V gene has CDR1 WSHSY and CDR2 SAAADI. V lost 3 bases, J lost 3 bases, and 0 bases lay in between. This CDR3 comprises 11 residues. The DNA of the CDR3 is TGCGCCAGCAGTGACAATCAGCCCCAGCATTTT. This encodes CASSDNQPQHF.

This clonotype has only a few counts. CDR3 residues: CASSFGGGSGETQYF. As DNA, the CDR3 is TGTGCCAGCAGCTTTGGAGGGGGTTCGGGGGAGACCCAGTACTTC. The rearrangement links TRBV7-9 to TRBJ2-5; the D call may be TRBD1 or TRBD2 (6 bases each). Germline V gives CDR1 SEHNR, CDR2 FQNEAQ (reference sequence). The CDR3 has 15 amino acids. The germline V and J ends were trimmed by 3 bases and 5 bases, with 16 bases remaining between them.

CDR3 DNA sequence: TGTGCCAGCAGTTTAATTCTGAACACTGAAGCTTTCTTT. It yields the protein CASSLILNTEAFF. The V gene is TRBV12-3 or TRBV12-4, the J gene TRBJ1-1; D not certain. This CDR3 comprises 13 residues. Trimming removed 2 bases from V and 0 bases from J, with 4 bases in between.